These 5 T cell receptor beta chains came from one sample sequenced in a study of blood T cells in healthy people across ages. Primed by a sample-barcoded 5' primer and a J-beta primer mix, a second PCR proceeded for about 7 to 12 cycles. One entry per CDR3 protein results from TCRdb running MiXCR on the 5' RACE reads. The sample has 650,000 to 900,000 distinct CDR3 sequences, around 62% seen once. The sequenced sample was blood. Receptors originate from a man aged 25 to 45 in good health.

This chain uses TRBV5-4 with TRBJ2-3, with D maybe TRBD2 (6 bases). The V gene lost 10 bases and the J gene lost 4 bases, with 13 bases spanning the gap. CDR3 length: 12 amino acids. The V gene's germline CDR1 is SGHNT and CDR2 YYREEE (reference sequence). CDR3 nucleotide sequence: TGTGCCTTTGCTCCGGGGGCAGATACGCAGTATTTT. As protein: CAFAPGADTQYF.

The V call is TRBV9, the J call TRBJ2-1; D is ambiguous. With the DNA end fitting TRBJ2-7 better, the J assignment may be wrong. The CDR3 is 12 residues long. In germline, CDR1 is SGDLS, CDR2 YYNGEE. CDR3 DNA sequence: TGTGCCAGCAGCCCGGGTAGCAACGAGCAGTACTTC. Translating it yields CASSPGSNEQYF.

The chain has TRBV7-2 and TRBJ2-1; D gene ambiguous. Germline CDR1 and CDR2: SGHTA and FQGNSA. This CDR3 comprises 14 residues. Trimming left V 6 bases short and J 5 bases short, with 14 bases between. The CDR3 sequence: CASSNTGLHNEQFF. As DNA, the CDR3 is TGTGCCAGCAGTAACACTGGTTTACACAATGAGCAGTTCTTC.

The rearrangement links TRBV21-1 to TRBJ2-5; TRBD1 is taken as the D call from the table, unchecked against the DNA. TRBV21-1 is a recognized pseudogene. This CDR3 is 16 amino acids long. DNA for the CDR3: TGTGCCAGCACTAGGTGGGACAAGGACCGACAAGAGACCCAGTACTTC. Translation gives CASTRWDKDRQETQYF.

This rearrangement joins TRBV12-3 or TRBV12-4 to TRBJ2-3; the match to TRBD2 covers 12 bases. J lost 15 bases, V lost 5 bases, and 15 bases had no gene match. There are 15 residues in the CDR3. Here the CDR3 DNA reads TGTGCCAGCAGTAGGGGACTAGCGGGCGCAGATATGCAATATTTT. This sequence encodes CASSRGLAGADMQYF.